A selection of T cell receptor beta chains follows, all from one sample in a study of T cells in Graves' hyperthyroidism and ophthalmopathy. MiXCR was run by TCRdb on the multiplex PCR reads, yielding one entry per CDR3 protein. The table records about 600,000 distinct CDR3 sequences, more than 13% of them present only once. The sequencing input was blood. The source of these receptors is a woman between 18 and 29 years old with Graves' ophthalmopathy. Each CDR3 is given with its conserved first and last residue. Each record gives: V gene, clone size, J gene, D gene, CDR3 DNA, CDR3 protein. D genes are given only for firm matches. Size is omitted from some rows. Given values are once, few, many or a class for expanded clones.

V: TRBV3-1; size: many; J: TRBJ1-6; D: TRBD1; DNA: TGTGCCAGCAGCCAAGGAGGGGGACAGGGACCACCCCTCCACTTT; CDR3: CASSQGGGQGPPLHF
V: TRBV13; size: few; J: TRBJ1-6; D: -; DNA: TGTGCCAGCACAGACGGGAGTGGCTCACCCCTCCACTTT; CDR3: CASTDGSGSPLHF
V: TRBV11-2; size: few; J: TRBJ2-3; D: TRBD1; DNA: TGTGCCAGCAGCTCCCCAAAAAGGGACAGGGGAAGGAGCACAGATACGCAGTATTTT; CDR3: CASSSPKRDRGRSTDTQYF
V: TRBV28; size: many; J: TRBJ2-7; D: TRBD2; DNA: TGTGCCAGCAGTTTGGACCTAGCGGGAGGGTACGAGCAGTACTTC; CDR3: CASSLDLAGGYEQYF
V: TRBV29-1; size: few; J: TRBJ1-1; D: -; DNA: TGCAGCGTTGAAGCCCCGACGAGGGCACACACTGAAGCTTTCTTT; CDR3: CSVEAPTRAHTEAFF
V: TRBV6-5; size: -; J: TRBJ1-5; D: -; DNA: TGTGCCAGCAGTTGGGAAAATAGCAATCAGCCCCAGCATTTT; CDR3: CASSWENSNQPQHF
V: TRBV25-1; size: many; J: TRBJ2-7; D: -; DNA: TGTGCCAGCAGTGAATATAGGGCCGGGAGCTCCTACGAGCAGTACTTC; CDR3: CASSEYRAGSSYEQYF
V: TRBV27; size: -; J: TRBJ2-2; D: -; DNA: TGTGCCAGCAGTTTCACCAGGGTAGCCGGGGAGCTGTTTTTT; CDR3: CASSFTRVAGELFF
V: TRBV25-1; size: -; J: TRBJ1-5; D: -; DNA: TGTGCCAGCTCCCAATCAGACAAGCCCCAGCATTTT; CDR3: CASSQSDKPQHF
V: TRBV6-1; size: -; J: TRBJ2-3; D: TRBD1; DNA: TGTGCCAGCAGCATACAATCAGGGGGAATTGTAGATACGCAGTATTTT; CDR3: CASSIQSGGIVDTQYF
V: TRBV24-1; size: -; J: TRBJ2-1; D: TRBD1; DNA: TGTGCCACCAGTGATCATGACAGGGCCCGGCGCGATGAGCAGTTCTTC; CDR3: CATSDHDRARRDEQFF
V: TRBV9; size: few; J: TRBJ2-1; D: -; DNA: TGTGCCAGCAGCGTTTTGGGCGTTCCCTACAATGAGCAGTTCTTC; CDR3: CASSVLGVPYNEQFF
V: TRBV9; size: few; J: TRBJ2-1; D: TRBD1; DNA: TGTGCCAGCAGCGTACAGGGGGAGTCGGGGTACAATGAGCAGTTCTTC; CDR3: CASSVQGESGYNEQFF
V: TRBV10-3; size: many; J: TRBJ2-3; D: -; DNA: TGTGCCATCAGCCGAGGACTTTCCACAGATACGCAGTATTTT; CDR3: CAISRGLSTDTQYF
V: TRBV6-6; size: many; J: TRBJ2-2; D: TRBD2; DNA: TGTGCCAGCAGTTACTCGGCACCGTCGGGGGGGCCCTTAGGGGAGCTGTTTTTT; CDR3: CASSYSAPSGGPLGELFF
V: TRBV6-5; size: many; J: TRBJ1-6; D: TRBD1; DNA: TGTGCCAGCAGTTACTCAAATACAGGGGGGGGATCACCCCTCCACTTT; CDR3: CASSYSNTGGGSPLHF
V: TRBV20-1; size: many; J: TRBJ1-1; D: TRBD1; DNA: TGCAGTGCTAGAGATCGGACAGGGCGGCGGACTGAAGCTTTCTTT; CDR3: CSARDRTGRRTEAFF
V: TRBV5-5; size: -; J: TRBJ1-2; D: -; DNA: TGTGCCAGCAGCTTGGACGGACTCTATGGCTACACCTTC; CDR3: CASSLDGLYGYTF
V: TRBV12-3/TRBV12-4; size: few; J: TRBJ2-5; D: -; DNA: TGTGCCAGCATGGGGGGACAGCTCAAGACCCAGTACTTC; CDR3: CASMGGQLKTQYF
V: TRBV6-6; size: many; J: TRBJ2-7; D: TRBD2; DNA: TGTGCCAGCAGTTACTCGTCCAGGGAGGGACTCCTCTCCTACGAGCAGTACTTC; CDR3: CASSYSSREGLLSYEQYF
V: TRBV7-8; size: many; J: TRBJ2-5; D: TRBD2; DNA: TGTGCCAGCAGCTTAAGACTAGCGGTACAAGAGACCCAGTACTTC; CDR3: CASSLRLAVQETQYF
V: TRBV10-3; size: many; J: TRBJ1-3; D: -; DNA: TGTGCCATCCGCGAGCAGGGGATAGGAAACACCATATATTTT; CDR3: CAIREQGIGNTIYF
V: TRBV5-6; size: -; J: TRBJ2-3; D: -; DNA: TGTGCCAGCAGCCCGTCTGGGAATACGCAGTATTTT; CDR3: CASSPSGNTQYF
V: TRBV20-1; size: many; J: TRBJ2-7; D: -; DNA: TGCAGTGCTAGAGTTAGTCTGTACGAGCAGTACTTC; CDR3: CSARVSLYEQYF
V: TRBV6-1; size: few; J: TRBJ1-2; D: TRBD1; DNA: TGTGCCAGCAGTTCTTGGCAGGGGGCCTTGAACTATGGCTACACCTTC; CDR3: CASSSWQGALNYGYTF
V: TRBV6-5; size: few; J: TRBJ2-1; D: TRBD1; DNA: TGTGCCAGCAGTTACGGACAGGGGAGGTTCTTC; CDR3: CASSYGQGRFF
V: TRBV12-3/TRBV12-4; size: many; J: TRBJ2-1; D: TRBD2; DNA: TGTGCCAGCAGGGATAGCGGGAGGGCCTACAATGAGCAGTTCTTC; CDR3: CASRDSGRAYNEQFF
V: TRBV27; size: many; J: TRBJ2-3; D: TRBD2; DNA: TGTGCCAGCAGCATTGGGACTAGCGGGAAAGATACGCAGTATTTT; CDR3: CASSIGTSGKDTQYF
V: TRBV7-6; size: -; J: TRBJ2-2; D: -; DNA: TGTGCCAGCAGCCGGACGGCCGGGGAGCTGTTTTTT; CDR3: CASSRTAGELFF
V: TRBV19; size: -; J: TRBJ1-2; D: -; DNA: TGTGCTAGCGGAGGTTTGGGCTATGGCTACACCTTC; CDR3: CASGGLGYGYTF
V: TRBV20-1; size: many; J: TRBJ2-7; D: TRBD2; DNA: TGCAGTGCTAGAGCTTCGACTAGCGCGAGCCAGGATTCTTTCTACGAGCAGTACTTC; CDR3: CSARASTSASQDSFYEQYF